This paragraph covers one T cell receptor beta chain sequence. What it binds is not known. These data belong to a study of T cells in localized non-small cell lung cancer. General observations from the study: There were a median 57 of the top 100 tumor clones appearing in adjacent lung. A higher density of T cells in blood coincided with extended overall survival.

Germline V gives CDR1 MGHRA, CDR2 YSYEKL. The germline V and J ends were trimmed by 0 bases and 0 bases, with 9 bases remaining between them. The CDR3 length is 16 residues. Sequencing was performed with immunoSEQ multiplex PCR; in TCRdb, only in-frame clones are kept and a portion is missing. The sample holds over 40,000 clones; approximately 91% are singletons and the top ten take 2.6%. The chain employs TRBV4-1 and TRBJ1-3, with D uncertain. Here the sequenced sample was peripheral blood, taken before any cancer treatment. The sequence derives from a female donor at least 60 years old with stage I squamous cell lung carcinoma. In DNA, the CDR3 is TGCGCCAGCAGCCAAGATTATGGGAACTCTGGAAACACCATATATTTT. Translated, it gives CASSQDYGNSGNTIYF.